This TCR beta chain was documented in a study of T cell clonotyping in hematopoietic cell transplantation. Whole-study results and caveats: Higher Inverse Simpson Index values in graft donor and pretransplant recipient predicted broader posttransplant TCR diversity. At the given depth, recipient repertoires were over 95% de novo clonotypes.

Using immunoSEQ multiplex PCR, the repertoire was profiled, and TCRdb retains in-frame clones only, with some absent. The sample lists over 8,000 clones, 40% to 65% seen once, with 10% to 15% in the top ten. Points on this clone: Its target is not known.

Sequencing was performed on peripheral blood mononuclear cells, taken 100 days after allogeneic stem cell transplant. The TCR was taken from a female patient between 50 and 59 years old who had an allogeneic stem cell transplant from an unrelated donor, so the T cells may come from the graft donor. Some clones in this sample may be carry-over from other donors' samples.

CDR3 residues: CASSLVGTDTQYF. The CDR3 DNA follows: TGCGCCAGCAGCTTGGTTGGCACAGATACGCAGTATTTT. V is TRBV5-1 and J is TRBJ2-3; D call uncertain. CDR1 and CDR2 (germline): SGHRS, YFSETQ. V shed 0 bases and J shed 1 base, with 3 bases lying between them. The CDR3 runs 13 residues.